This is a list of T cell receptor beta chains from one sample in a study of OX40 agonist ivuxolimab in advanced cancers. Here immunoSEQ multiplex PCR was the method, and the copy in TCRdb shows in-frame clones only, minus some. The table records over 60,000 clones, about 88% of them present only once. The sequencing used CD4+ or CD8+ T cells sorted from blood, collected in a trial of the OX40 agonist ivuxolimab. These receptors all stem from an adult with an advanced solid tumor such as melanoma, head and neck, liver or kidney cancer. Each CDR3 is given with its conserved first and last residue. D genes are given only for firm matches.

J gene,V gene,D gene,CDR3 protein
TRBJ2-1,TRBV5-1,TRBD2,CASSSLDASGVEQFF
TRBJ1-1,TRBV18,-,CASSLIRSTEAFF
TRBJ2-7,TRBV5-5,TRBD1,CASSRPGQIEGQYF
TRBJ2-1,TRBV10-3,TRBD2,CAISDQRGGRFF
TRBJ2-7,TRBV27,-,CASSRSTGVKYEQYF
TRBJ2-1,TRBV10-2,-,CASSESDGAEQFF
TRBJ1-5,TRBV28,TRBD1,CASSSGTGGSNQPQHF
TRBJ1-4,TRBV30,-,CASNQETNEKLFF
TRBJ2-7,TRBV2,TRBD2,CASSEVTSGRDQSSYEQYF
TRBJ2-7,TRBV5-1,-,CASSMSGLRGYEQYF
TRBJ1-5,TRBV29-1,-,CSVVAAGQPQHF
TRBJ2-7,TRBV6-1,-,CASSGQGLRNEQYF
TRBJ2-3,TRBV5-4,-,CASRFSGTDTQYF
TRBJ2-3,TRBV19,-,CASRRDFTTDTQYF
TRBJ2-5,TRBV5-4,TRBD2,CASSKGLADQETQYF
TRBJ1-4,TRBV5-6,TRBD1,CASSKGQPIDKLFF
TRBJ1-2,TRBV6-5,TRBD1,CASRPTGNYGYTF
TRBJ2-4,TRBV5-1,-,CASSLYYGGAQNIQYF
TRBJ1-5,TRBV19,TRBD1,CASSIWTGGWQPQHF
TRBJ1-1,TRBV7-8,-,CASSLEGGTEAFF
TRBJ1-5,TRBV19,-,CASSISGNQPQHF
TRBJ2-7,TRBV18,TRBD1,CASSQPTTGVYEQYF
TRBJ1-1,TRBV7-2,-,CASSLRVLGFTEAFF
TRBJ1-6,TRBV5-4,TRBD1,CASSRTGYNSPLHF
TRBJ2-3,TRBV27,-,CASSFAAAGTDTQYF
TRBJ2-2,TRBV7-7,-,CASKEGHSTGELFF
TRBJ1-6,TRBV10-3,-,CAISESHSPLHF
TRBJ1-1,TRBV5-4,TRBD1,CASSLIQGLAGTTEAFF
TRBJ1-3,TRBV7-2,-,CASSLVSDSGNTIYF
TRBJ2-1,TRBV6-6,-,CASSRPSSEQFF
TRBJ2-5,TRBV6-6,TRBD2,CASRDLAGGKQETQYF
TRBJ1-1,TRBV5-1,TRBD1,CASGTGGSGTEAFF
TRBJ2-7,TRBV9,TRBD1,CASSPDAGTVYEQYF
TRBJ2-7,TRBV19,TRBD1,CASSSGTGGRYEQYF
TRBJ2-1,TRBV30,-,CAWTSDWGSSYNEQFF
TRBJ2-3,TRBV27,TRBD2,CASSLIIAGVGNTQYF
TRBJ1-5,TRBV27,TRBD1,CASSPTGGYDNQPQHF
TRBJ1-6,TRBV4-3,-,CASSPGFNNSPLHF
TRBJ2-7,TRBV30,TRBD1,CAWSGQGPTYEQYF
TRBJ2-7,TRBV13,TRBD2,CASSPRLAGGSEQYF
TRBJ2-1,TRBV6-6,-,CASSQESSYNEQFF
TRBJ1-2,TRBV5-6,TRBD1,CASSIWTGFYGYTF
TRBJ2-1,TRBV6-4,-,CASSPDFGPYEQFF
TRBJ1-4,TRBV5-6,-,CASSLVGRSNEKLFF
TRBJ2-7,TRBV4-1,TRBD1,CASSQPGTEGSPGQYF
TRBJ1-2,TRBV19,-,CASSEFYGYTF
TRBJ1-4,TRBV5-8,-,CASTQPGGSNEKLFF
TRBJ2-1,TRBV9,TRBD2,CASSVSLAGKNEQFF
TRBJ2-7,TRBV6-1,-,CASRSSYEQYF
TRBJ1-3,TRBV5-1,TRBD1,CASSSGGSGNTIYF
TRBJ1-2,TRBV28,-,CASSSPGVSYTF
TRBJ2-2,TRBV25-1,TRBD1,CASRDRVLLMGELFF
TRBJ2-3,TRBV10-3,TRBD1,CAVSGTGGTDTQYF
TRBJ2-7,TRBV30,-,CAWSVEGAYEQYF
TRBJ1-5,TRBV19,TRBD1,CASIGTGASNQPQHF
TRBJ2-2,TRBV27,TRBD2,CASSSPGGGRFGTGELFF
TRBJ2-7,TRBV29-1,-,CSVEGDRSYEQYF
TRBJ1-4,TRBV5-6,-,CASSLTRYRDDSEKLFF
TRBJ1-1,TRBV2,-,CASSEQVNTEAFF